One and the same sample provided the 28 T cell receptor beta chains below, sequenced in a study of OX40 agonist ivuxolimab in advanced cancers. Using immunoSEQ multiplex PCR, the repertoire was profiled, and TCRdb retains in-frame clones only, with some absent. The repertoire consists of about 64,000 clones, with about 80% occurring once and the leading ten covering over 2%. The sequences come from CD4+ or CD8+ T cells sorted from blood, collected in a trial of the OX40 agonist ivuxolimab. These receptors were collected from an adult with an advanced solid tumor such as melanoma, head and neck, liver or kidney cancer.

The rearrangement links TRBV6-5 to TRBJ2-7, with D hard to call. Germline lookup yields CDR1 MNHEY and CDR2 SVGAGI. The CDR3 has 11 residues. The V end was cut by 6 bases, the J end by 2 bases, with 5 bases between. This chain's CDR3 is CASRKTYEQYF. In DNA form, the CDR3 reads TGTGCCAGCAGAAAGACCTACGAGCAGTACTTC.

This chain uses TRBV11-2 with TRBJ1-1; D might be TRBD1 (5 bases). Germline values: CDR1 SGHAT, CDR2 FQNNGV. V dropped 0 bases and J dropped 6 bases, with 11 bases sitting between them. This CDR3 comprises 14 residues. The CDR3: CASSLEPGTAEAFF. The CDR3 DNA follows: TGTGCCAGCAGCTTAGAGCCCGGGACGGCTGAAGCTTTCTTT.

J is TRBJ2-7 and V is TRBV5-7, with D uncertain. TRBV5-7 is marked as an open reading frame, function uncertain. The CDR3 is 14 amino acids. V was cut by 0 bases and J by 3 bases, with 10 bases left in between. CDR3 sequence: CASSLGYGYYEQYF. CDR3 sequence (DNA): TGTGCCAGCAGCTTGGGATACGGATACTACGAGCAGTACTTC.

This chain links TRBV9 with TRBJ2-2; D is ambiguous. The CDR3 has 14 residues. Germline V gene data show CDR1 as SGDLS and CDR2 as YYNGEE. Trimming stripped 1 base from V and 7 bases from J, with 11 bases between. This CDR3 is CASSVRVIGGELFF. CDR3 nucleotide sequence: TGTGCCAGCAGCGTACGGGTGATCGGCGGGGAGCTGTTTTTT.

This clone was found once. V is TRBV7-3 and J is TRBJ2-5, with a tentative D call TRBD1 (6 bases). Germline assignment: CDR1 SGHTA and CDR2 FQGTGA. Trimming removed 4 bases at V and 2 bases at J, with 11 bases between. The CDR3 loop spans 14 amino acids. The CDR3 loop reads CASSSMQGQETQYF. The CDR3 DNA is TGTGCCAGCAGCTCTATGCAGGGGCAAGAGACCCAGTACTTC.

V usage is TRBV6-1 and J usage is TRBJ2-3, with TRBD1 as a possible D gene (6 bases). Germline V CDR1 and CDR2: MNHNS, SASEGT. Trimming removed 4 bases from V and 3 bases from J, with 14 bases in between. This CDR3 has 15 amino acids. The chain's CDR3 is CASSVSTGWTDTQYF. CDR3 nucleotide sequence: TGTGCCAGCAGTGTTAGTACAGGGTGGACAGATACGCAGTATTTT.

The chain links TRBV7-9 to TRBJ2-2, with a possible D match to TRBD2 (7 bases). This CDR3 comprises 16 residues. In germline, CDR1 is SEHNR, CDR2 FQNEAQ (reference sequence). Between the trimmed V and J ends, which lost 5 bases and 6 bases, there was a span of 19 bases. CDR3 amino acids: CASSPGGGSLPGELFF. The CDR3 DNA is TGTGCCAGCAGCCCCGGGGGCGGGAGCCTCCCCGGGGAGCTGTTTTTT.

J is TRBJ2-7 and V is TRBV19; 7 bases line up with TRBD1. The germline gives CDR1 LNHDA, CDR2 SQIVND (reference sequence). The trim removed 10 bases at V and 3 bases at J, leaving 9 bases unmatched. The CDR3 is made up of 13 amino acids. CDR3 DNA: TGTGCCACCAGGGGTCAGGGGGACTACGAGCAGTACTTC. Its translation: CATRGQGDYEQYF.

V gene TRBV5-1 combines with J gene TRBJ1-6; D ambiguous. From germline, CDR1 is SGHRS and CDR2 YFSETQ. This CDR3 comprises 13 residues. V dropped 0 bases and J dropped 9 bases, with 7 bases sitting between them. CDR3 sequence reads: CASSLDRVSPLHF. CDR3 coding DNA: TGCGCCAGCAGCTTGGATCGGGTTTCACCCCTCCACTTT.

V usage is TRBV27 and J usage is TRBJ2-5; the D gene could be TRBD1 or TRBD2 (5 bases each). Trimming removed 5 bases from V and 1 base from J, with 11 bases in between. Germline CDR1 reads MNHEY; CDR2 reads SMNVEV (reference sequence). This CDR3 comprises 14 residues. The CDR3 here is CASSVTGLQETQYF. CDR3 sequence (DNA): TGTGCCAGCAGTGTTACAGGACTCCAAGAGACCCAGTACTTC.

The chain carries TRBV5-6 and TRBJ2-3, with TRBD2 identical over 7 bases. The CDR3 loop spans 14 amino acids. The V segment lost 4 bases and the J segment 7 bases; nucleotides outside the gene matches: 9. Germline assignment: CDR1 SGHDT and CDR2 YYEEEE. CDR3: CASSRGWEGYTQYF. CDR3 in DNA: TGTGCCAGCAGCCGGGGGTGGGAGGGTTATACGCAGTATTTT.

The chain's CDR3 is CASSYLTRLGRDTQYF. CDR3 coding DNA: TGTGCCAGCAGTTACCTCACTCGTCTAGGGAGAGATACGCAGTATTTT. V is TRBV6-5 and J is TRBJ2-3; perhaps TRBD2 as D (5 bases). CDR3 length equals 16 residues. Between the trimmed V and J ends, which lost 2 bases and 5 bases, there was a span of 17 bases. Germline CDR1 MNHEY, CDR2 SVGAGI.

This clone appeared a single time. V is TRBV7-9 and J is TRBJ1-4; possible D gene TRBD1, 6 bases. The V end lost 1 base, the J end lost 4 bases, and 13 bases lay between the germline ends. The CDR3 extends over 16 amino acids. Germline V CDR1 and CDR2: SEHNR, FQNEAQ (reference sequence). CDR3 sequence reads: CASSLEGGTYNEKLFF. CDR3 sequence (DNA): TGTGCCAGCAGCTTAGAAGGGGGGACTTATAATGAAAAACTGTTTTTT.

This clone was seen once. The sample contains more than one DNA sequence encoding this CDR3. This sequence joins TRBV6-1 and TRBJ2-7; TRBD2 agrees at 10 bases. V gave up 7 bases and J gave up 2 bases; unmatched junction bases: 5. There are 14 residues in the CDR3. CDR1 and CDR2 (germline): MNHNS, SASEGT. The CDR3 bases are TGTGCCAGCAACAGAGCGGGGGGGCCCTACGAGCAGTACTTC. Its translation: CASNRAGGPYEQYF.

The chain links TRBV6-6 to TRBJ2-5; D remains unclear. V was pared by 5 bases and J by 2 bases, with 12 bases between. The CDR3 totals 14 residues. CDR1 is MNHNY and CDR2 is SVGAGI in the germline V gene (reference sequence). CDR3 residues: CASSPLSSQETQYF. The CDR3 bases are TGTGCCAGCAGTCCCTTGAGCAGTCAAGAGACCCAGTACTTC.

The rearrangement uses TRBV30 and TRBJ2-6; possibly TRBD1 for D (6 bases). The CDR3 contains 16 residues. V shed 3 bases and J shed 0 bases, with 12 bases lying between them. CDR1 and CDR2 from the germline V gene are GTSNPN and SVGIG (reference sequence). DNA for the CDR3: TGTGCCTGGAGCCTTAGGACAGCCTCTGGGGCCAACGTCCTGACTTTC. It translates to CAWSLRTASGANVLTF. Full variable domain (missing parts from reference TRBV30 and TRBJ2-6): SQTIHQWPATLVQPVGSPLSLECTVEGTSNPNLYWYRQAAGRGLQLLFYSVGIGQISSEVPQNLSASRPQDRQFILSSKKLLLSDSGFYLCAWSLRTASGANVLTFGAGSRLTVL.

The V call is TRBV7-2, the J call TRBJ2-3; 8 positions agree with TRBD2. This CDR3 spans 17 amino acids. Looked up from germline, CDR1 is SGHTA and CDR2 is FQGNSA. Trimming cost V 5 bases and J 1 base; bases outside gene matches: 11. The CDR3 DNA reads TGTGCCAGCAGCACCTCGGGGGGGCCCGGGGGCACAGATACGCAGTATTTT. Residues: CASSTSGGPGGTDTQYF. The full variable domain, completed using reference TRBV7-2 and TRBJ2-3, is GAGVSQSPSNKVTEKGKDVELRCDPISGHTALYWYRQSLGQGLEFLIYFQGNSAPDKSGLPSDRFSAERTGGSVSTLTIQRTQQEDSAVYLCASSTSGGPGGTDTQYFGPGTRLTVL.

The chain joins TRBV6-6 to TRBJ1-5; D is unclear. CDR3 length: 15 amino acids. CDR1 and CDR2 from the germline V gene are MNHNY and SVGAGI (reference sequence). Trimming pared 4 bases from V and 2 bases from J, leaving 12 bases between. The CDR3 region has the DNA TGTGCCAGCAGTTTTCCAAGCCTAGGCAATCAGCCCCAGCATTTT. The encoded protein is CASSFPSLGNQPQHF.

V gene TRBV19 combines with J gene TRBJ1-2; the D gene is possibly TRBD1 (6 bases). The germline V gene encodes CDR1 LNHDA and CDR2 SQIVND (reference sequence). V was trimmed by 6 bases and J by 4 bases, leaving 15 bases between them. This CDR3 contains 14 residues. For the CDR3, the DNA is TGTGCCAGTAGAGGACAGTATCGTGTCTATGGCTACACCTTC. Its protein is CASRGQYRVYGYTF. The full variable domain, with the rest looked up from reference TRBV19 and TRBJ1-2, is DGGITQSPKYLFRKEGQNVTLSCEQNLNHDAMYWYRQDPGQGLRLIYYSQIVNDFQKGDIAEGYSVSREKKESFPLTVTSAQKNPTAFYLCASRGQYRVYGYTFGSGTRLTVV.

The chain joins TRBV11-3 to TRBJ2-1; D may be TRBD1 or TRBD2 (6 bases each). The CDR3 runs to 14 residues. V dropped 5 bases and J dropped 5 bases, with 13 bases sitting between them. Germline CDR1 is SGHNT and CDR2 is YENEEA. The CDR3 bases are TGTGCCAGCAGCGCGCGGGACATGAACAATGAGCAGTTCTTC. It specifies CASSARDMNNEQFF.

The rearrangement uses TRBV11-3 and TRBJ2-6; unclear D gene. CDR1 is SGHNT, CDR2 YENEEA, per germline. The CDR3 runs to 16 residues. Trimming cost V 1 base and J 0 bases, with 7 bases left between them. The CDR3 region is CASSLGRISGANVLTF. The CDR3 DNA reads as TGTGCCAGCAGCTTAGGACGAATCTCTGGGGCCAACGTCCTGACTTTC.

The CDR3 DNA sequence: TGTGCCAGCAGCTCGGGTTTTAATTCACCCCTCCACTTT. Its translation is CASSSGFNSPLHF. This chain uses TRBV11-2 with TRBJ1-6; D is undetermined. This CDR3 comprises 13 residues. CDR1 and CDR2 (germline): SGHAT, FQNNGV. Trimming stripped 4 bases from V and 6 bases from J, with 7 bases between.

The chain uses TRBV20-1 and TRBJ1-1; unclear D gene. The CDR3 extends over 11 amino acids. CDR1 and CDR2 (germline): DFQATT, SNEGSKA (reference sequence). V gave up 5 bases and J gave up 4 bases, with 8 bases separating them. The DNA of the CDR3 is TGCAGTGCTCGTGATCCCACTGAAGCTTTCTTT. Residues: CSARDPTEAFF.

The J gene is TRBJ2-5, the V gene TRBV18; perhaps TRBD2 as D (5 bases). The germline V gene has CDR1 KGHSH and CDR2 LQKENI. V was shortened by 3 bases and J by 2 bases, with 7 bases between the two germline ends. The CDR3 has 13 residues. Written as DNA, the CDR3 is TGTGCCAGCTCACCCGGACTTCAAGAGACCCAGTACTTC. This translates into CASSPGLQETQYF.

The rearrangement links TRBV6-5 to TRBJ2-2; 7 bases align to TRBD1. Germline-derived CDR1 and CDR2 are MNHEY and SVGAGI. There are 12 residues in the CDR3. The trim removed 6 bases at V and 5 bases at J, leaving 0 bases unmatched. This CDR3 reads CASSRGTGELFF. The CDR3 DNA is TGTGCCAGCAGCAGGGGGACCGGGGAGCTGTTTTTT.

This sequence joins TRBV6-5 and TRBJ2-1; D gene ambiguous. The germline CDR1 and CDR2 sequences are MNHEY and SVGAGI. V was cut by 7 bases and J by 7 bases, with 20 bases left in between. This CDR3 is 15 amino acids long. CDR3: CASTARAGSGNEQFF. The CDR3 nucleotides are TGTGCCAGCACCGCCCGAGCAGGTAGTGGAAATGAGCAGTTCTTC.

The rearrangement links TRBV9 to TRBJ1-2; D not certain. Trimming cost V 4 bases and J 8 bases, with 15 bases left between them. Germline loops: CDR1 SGDLS, CDR2 YYNGEE. This CDR3 has 13 amino acids. The CDR3 DNA follows: TGTGCCAGCAGCCTCCGGGGATCTCTCGGCTACACCTTC. Translated: CASSLRGSLGYTF.

This clone turned up a few times. The rearrangement links TRBV9 to TRBJ1-1; 8 bases line up with TRBD1. Per the germline V gene, CDR1 is SGDLS and CDR2 is YYNGEE. The CDR3 is 15 amino acids. The J segment lost 5 bases and the V segment lost 3 bases, leaving 9 bases of the junction unmatched. CDR3 region: CASSGPRGLWTEAFF. The CDR3 nucleotides read TGTGCCAGCAGCGGCCCCAGGGGGCTTTGGACTGAAGCTTTCTTT.